The entry below gives a single T cell receptor (beta chain) sequence along with its context. Its antigen is still unknown. These data come from a study of CD8 T cells in ankylosing spondylitis. Germline lookup yields CDR1 SGHRS and CDR2 YFSETQ. This CDR3 is 16 amino acids long. V lost 4 bases, J lost 3 bases, and 11 bases stayed unmatched. Whole-study results and caveats: The clones that were linked to disease were reported to be significantly enriched in matched synovial fluid samples from ankylosing spondylitis patients. What appeared characteristic of ankylosing spondylitis blood was a TCR beta motif of under 10 highly homologous variants.

TCRdb recomputed calls from the 5' RACE reads with MiXCR, one row per CDR3 protein. This sample yields some 240,000 distinct CDR3 sequences, of which under 20% are seen a single time; roughly 34% belongs to the top ten. The sequencing input was blood, either unsorted or a sorted T cell fraction (not recorded which). The clonotype originates from a male donor with ankylosing spondylitis or in good health (not recorded which). The rearrangement joins TRBV5-1 to TRBJ2-3; 7 positions agree with TRBD2. The CDR3, as DNA: TGCGCCAGCAGCCCGGGGAGGGCCTATGGAACAGATACGCAGTATTTT. Protein: CASSPGRAYGTDTQYF.